Sequencing of this T cell receptor beta chain was carried out in a study of blood T cell repertoires in COVID-19. Using immunoSEQ multiplex PCR, the repertoire was profiled, and TCRdb retains in-frame clones only, with some absent. The sample lists about 350,000 clones; roughly nine tenths were seen once. Per germline, CDR1 SGHVS and CDR2 FQNEAQ. V was clipped by 0 bases and J by 3 bases, with 11 bases between them. The CDR3 covers 15 residues. Sequencing used PBMCs or T cells enriched from blood (not recorded which). The origin of this receptor is a woman aged 30 to 39 who had recovered from COVID-19. This chain joins TRBV7-8 and TRBJ1-1; tentatively, D is TRBD1 (5 bases). The CDR3 sequence: CASSLASGRDTEAFF. Written as DNA, the CDR3 is TGTGCCAGCAGCTTAGCGTCAGGGAGGGACACTGAAGCTTTCTTT.